The present entry profiles one T cell receptor beta chain with its context. Its antigen is currently unknown. The data are from a study of T-cell memory formation after mild COVID-19. Whole-study context: In these data, TCR clusters were largely donor specific.

The CDR3 loop spans 14 amino acids. Trimming cost V 4 bases and J 10 bases; bases outside gene matches: 8. Germline CDR1 is SGHDT and CDR2 is YYEEEE. 5'RACE with constant-segment primers yielded barcoded, UMI-tagged TCR alpha and TCR beta cDNA libraries. Via MiXCR, TCRdb re-called the 5' RACE reads, giving one row per CDR3 protein. The profile covers over 450,000 distinct CDR3 sequences, with roughly 21% appearing a single time and about 12% taken by the ten largest. Study-wide points: For contracting clones, CD4+ ones sat mainly in CM and EM, CD8+ in EMRA. Some SARS-CoV-2-responding clones were already detected in memory before infection.

Sequenced sample: PBMCs or a T cell subset sorted from them (not recorded which). The chain is built from TRBV5-6 and TRBJ1-1, with 12 bases that match TRBD1. This clonotype originated in an adult woman who had mild COVID-19 (a few samples of this study predate the infection). Cell type and time point are not known. The CDR3 region is CASSPGTGGFGAFF. CDR3 DNA sequence: TGTGCCAGCAGCCCTGGGACAGGGGGCTTCGGAGCTTTCTTT.